This is a list of T cell receptor beta chains from one sample in a study of CD8 T cells in Susac syndrome. From the immunoSEQ multiplex PCR reads, TCRdb called clonotypes with MiXCR, one entry per CDR3 protein. The repertoire includes about 71,000 distinct CDR3 sequences, 96% of them detected once, and approximately 0.11% sits in the top ten. The sequencing input was CD4+ T cells from PBMCs. All receptors come from a human donor with multiple sclerosis. CDR3s include the opening cysteine and the closing phenylalanine or tryptophan. The D gene is left open where the match is weak.

>TRBJ2-3|TRBV12-3/TRBV12-4|.
TGTGCCAGCAGTCCCGGGACTACAGATACGCAGTATTTT
CASSPGTTDTQYF
>TRBJ1-5|TRBV30|.
TGTGCCTGGAGTGGGAGTCTGCGAAGCAATCAGCCCCAGCATTTT
CAWSGSLRSNQPQHF
>TRBJ1-1|TRBV7-8|.
TGTGCCAGCAGCCCTATTGGGGGGATGAACACTGAAGCTTTCTTT
CASSPIGGMNTEAFF
>TRBJ1-4|TRBV5-1|TRBD1
TGCGCCAGCAGCCTACAGGGGGCAACTAATGAAAAACTGTTTTTT
CASSLQGATNEKLFF
>TRBJ2-3|TRBV29-1|.
TGCAGCGTTCCCCAGGTCTCAGATACGCAGTATTTT
CSVPQVSDTQYF
>TRBJ1-6|TRBV5-6|.
TGTGCCAGCAGCCATGTTCGGGGGGCCAATTCACCCCTCCACTTT
CASSHVRGANSPLHF
>TRBJ2-2|TRBV6-6|.
TGTGCCGGTTCGACAGGCGCCGGGGAGCTGTTTTTT
CAGSTGAGELFF
>TRBJ2-7|TRBV4-2|TRBD1
TGTGCCAGCAGCCGAACCGGGACAGGGGCAACCTACGAGCAGTACTTC
CASSRTGTGATYEQYF
>TRBJ1-3|TRBV4-1|.
TGCGCCAGCAGCCAAGAGTCCGGCAGGCCACGAAACACCATATATTTT
CASSQESGRPRNTIYF
>TRBJ1-4|TRBV7-9|TRBD1
TGTGCCAGCAGCTTAGCCGGGACAGGGGATGAAAAACTGTTTTTT
CASSLAGTGDEKLFF
>TRBJ2-1|TRBV20-1|.
TGCAGTGTACAGGGAAGGTACAATGAGCAGTTCTTC
CSVQGRYNEQFF
>TRBJ1-5|TRBV27|.
TGTGCCAGCAGTCCCCTGCAGGGAGGCAATCAGCCCCAGCATTTT
CASSPLQGGNQPQHF
>TRBJ2-7|TRBV5-1|TRBD1
TGCGCCAGCAGCCCTCGGACAGGGTTCGAGCAGTACTTC
CASSPRTGFEQYF
>TRBJ1-4|TRBV5-1|.
TGCGCCAGCAGAAAGGGGACGGATGAAAAACTGTTTTTT
CASRKGTDEKLFF
>TRBJ2-5|TRBV27|TRBD2
TGTGCCAGCAGTTTAAGGCTAGCGGGGGGTTTAACCCAGTACTTC
CASSLRLAGGLTQYF
>TRBJ2-1|TRBV12-3/TRBV12-4|TRBD1
TGTGCCAGCAGGCCCCCCGACAGGGGTAGTGGTGAGCAGTTCTTC
CASRPPDRGSGEQFF
>TRBJ1-2|TRBV20-1|TRBD1
TGCAGTGCTAGGGTGGACAGGGGGATCTATGGCTACACCTTC
CSARVDRGIYGYTF
>TRBJ1-1|TRBV29-1|.
TGCAGCGCACGAAGGGGGGAGAACACTGAAGCTTTCTTT
CSARRGENTEAFF
>TRBJ2-2|TRBV9|.
TGTGCCAGCAGCGTAGATGCGATCGGGACATTTTACCCCGGGGAGCTGTTTTTT
CASSVDAIGTFYPGELFF
>TRBJ1-6|TRBV7-9|TRBD1
TGTGCCAGCAGCTCCCGGGGACAGATGAATTCACCCCTCCACTTT
CASSSRGQMNSPLHF
>TRBJ2-7|TRBV6-1|.
TGTGCCATCAGTCCGGTGGCAGGGGCGAGGGAGCAGTACTTC
CAISPVAGAREQYF
>TRBJ1-1|TRBV10-3|.
TGTGCCATCAGTGCTGGGGGAGGTACTGAAGCTTTCTTT
CAISAGGGTEAFF
>TRBJ2-1|TRBV29-1|.
TGCAGCGTTGATCCTCGCGCAGGGGACGTTCCCTACAATGAGCAGTTCTTC
CSVDPRAGDVPYNEQFF
>TRBJ2-7|TRBV29-1|TRBD1
TGCAGCGTTGTTCCGACAGGGGCCGTCGAGCAGTACTTC
CSVVPTGAVEQYF
>TRBJ1-5|TRBV12-3/TRBV12-4|TRBD1
TGTGCCAGCAGTACCGGGACAGGGGGCTTCCAGCCCCAGCATTTT
CASSTGTGGFQPQHF
>TRBJ2-1|TRBV3-1|.
TGTGCCAGCAGCCAAGATTTCGTAGAGTACAATGAGCAGTTCTTC
CASSQDFVEYNEQFF
>TRBJ2-3|TRBV20-1|TRBD2
TGCAGTGCTATCCTCCTAGCGGGTGGCACAGATACGCAGTATTTT
CSAILLAGGTDTQYF
>TRBJ2-1|TRBV29-1|TRBD1
TGCAGCGCTTCGACAGGGGGCTCGATCAATGAGCAGTTCTTC
CSASTGGSINEQFF
>TRBJ1-1|TRBV5-1|.
TGCGCCAGCAGCTTGGAGGGCATGAACACTGAAGCTTTCTTT
CASSLEGMNTEAFF
>TRBJ1-4|TRBV28|.
TGTGCCAGCAAGACAACTAATGAAAAACTGTTTTTT
CASKTTNEKLFF
>TRBJ2-7|TRBV30|TRBD1
TGTGCCTGCTCCGGGACAGGAAACTACGAGCAGTACTTC
CACSGTGNYEQYF